This is a list of T cell receptor beta chains from one sample in a study of T cells after yellow fever vaccination. TCRdb called the 5' RACE reads again in MiXCR, with one record for every CDR3 protein. The sample consists of approximately 330,000 distinct CDR3 sequences, around 13% of them appearing once. This sample comprised CD4+ T cells sorted from PBMCs, obtained 15 days after the yellow fever booster vaccination. The receptors shown here come from a man younger than 30 who received the YFV17D yellow fever vaccine. CDR3s include the opening cysteine and the closing phenylalanine or tryptophan. The D gene is left open where the match is weak. Expanded clones are given a class, and other clones once, few, many or no size at all.

CDR3 DNA	CDR3 protein	J gene	V gene	D gene	clone size
TGTGCCAGTAAATCGGGAAGGTGGTCACCCCTCCACTTT	CASKSGRWSPLHF	TRBJ1-6	TRBV6-6	-	-
TGTGCCAGCCGCGGGGTCGGGAGGACAGATACGCAGTATTTT	CASRGVGRTDTQYF	TRBJ2-3	TRBV6-2/TRBV6-3	TRBD2	few
TGTGCCAGCATTCAAGGGGAGAATAGCAATCATCCCCAGCATTTT	CASIQGENSNHPQHF	TRBJ1-5	TRBV28	-	-
TGTGCCAGCAGCTTAGGAGGGGAAGGGGAGACCCAGTACTTC	CASSLGGEGETQYF	TRBJ2-5	TRBV11-3	-	-
TGTGCCAGCAAATGGAGAGGGGGGCTGACCTACGAGCAGTACTTC	CASKWRGGLTYEQYF	TRBJ2-7	TRBV6-5	-	few
TGCAGTGCTAGCAAATTAAAGCGGGGGGTTGTTGCAGATACGCAGTATTTT	CSASKLKRGVVADTQYF	TRBJ2-3	TRBV20-1	TRBD2	-
TGTGCCAGCAAGCCACTGCCGGGACAGGGGACTTTAAAAGAGGAGCATTTT	CASKPLPGQGTLKEEHF	TRBJ1-5	TRBV6-2/TRBV6-3	TRBD1	-
TGTGCCAGCAGCCGGGGGGATTTGTCTTTGTACGAGCAGTACTTC	CASSRGDLSLYEQYF	TRBJ2-7	TRBV5-5	TRBD2	-
TGCAGTGCTAGGAGACCCAACAGCGGCAATCAGCCCCAGCATTTT	CSARRPNSGNQPQHF	TRBJ1-5	TRBV20-1	-	few
TGCGCCAGCAGCCCCGGACTAGCGGGGGGCCTCACCGGGGAGCTGTTTTTT	CASSPGLAGGLTGELFF	TRBJ2-2	TRBV5-1	TRBD2	-
TGTGCCAGCAGCTTAATGGTGACTAGCGTCTACAATGAGCAGTTCTTC	CASSLMVTSVYNEQFF	TRBJ2-1	TRBV7-2	TRBD2	-
TGCGCCAGCAGCCACGGGACTCGAGATGGTACTGAAGCTTTCTTT	CASSHGTRDGTEAFF	TRBJ1-1	TRBV5-1	-	-
TGCGCCAGCAGCTTGGTTCCGTCCGGACAGTCAGATACGCAGTATTTT	CASSLVPSGQSDTQYF	TRBJ2-3	TRBV5-1	-	-
TGTGCCAGCAGCCCCCGGCAGGGGGCTGAAAAACTGTTTTTT	CASSPRQGAEKLFF	TRBJ1-4	TRBV7-6	TRBD1	-
TGTGCCACCAGTGATTTATCCGGGGGGGACTATGGCTACACCTTC	CATSDLSGGDYGYTF	TRBJ1-2	TRBV24-1	-	few
TGTGCCAGCAGCCAACAAAAACAAGAGACCCAGTACTTC	CASSQQKQETQYF	TRBJ2-5	TRBV7-2	-	few
TGTGCCAGTATCTTGAGTGGGAGAAGCAATCAGCCCCAGCATTTT	CASILSGRSNQPQHF	TRBJ1-5	TRBV19	-	-
TGTGCCAGCTCACCAATGGGGGGCGCGTCTTCTGGAAACACCATATATTTT	CASSPMGGASSGNTIYF	TRBJ1-3	TRBV18	-	-
TGTGCCAGCAGCCAAGCCCCAAGCGGGGTATACAATGAGCAGTTCTTC	CASSQAPSGVYNEQFF	TRBJ2-1	TRBV4-2	TRBD2	-
TGTGCCAGCAGTTTAGGCCGGGGGTCTAACACTGAAGCTTTCTTT	CASSLGRGSNTEAFF	TRBJ1-1	TRBV12-3/TRBV12-4	-	-
TGTGGCAGCAGTTATCAGGGGGCGTTAGTTGGAAACATTCAGTACTTC	CGSSYQGALVGNIQYF	TRBJ2-4	TRBV6-6	TRBD1	-
TGTGCCAGTAGTATAGCGGGACAGGGGCGAGGAGGCTACACCTTC	CASSIAGQGRGGYTF	TRBJ1-2	TRBV19	TRBD1	few
TGTGCCACCAACACAGGGGGAGTGAGCACTGAAGCTTTCTTT	CATNTGGVSTEAFF	TRBJ1-1	TRBV15	TRBD1	few
TGCGCCAGCGGGGACAGCTCTTCGAACACTGAAGCTTTCTTT	CASGDSSSNTEAFF	TRBJ1-1	TRBV5-1	TRBD1	-
TGTGCCTGGAGTCTGGGGTCGGGAGAGACCCAGTACTTC	CAWSLGSGETQYF	TRBJ2-5	TRBV30	-	few
TGTGCCAGCAGCTTGGCAGGGGGGAATTCACCCCTCCACTTT	CASSLAGGNSPLHF	TRBJ1-6	TRBV7-2	TRBD1	few
TGTGCCAGCAGGGTAGCGGGGGCAGATACGCAGTATTTT	CASRVAGADTQYF	TRBJ2-3	TRBV7-9	TRBD2	few
TGCGCCAGCAGCTCCGGGACGGACTACGAGCAGTACTTC	CASSSGTDYEQYF	TRBJ2-7	TRBV5-1	-	few
TGTGCCAGCAGCTTGGAGGACACAGATACGCAGTATTTT	CASSLEDTDTQYF	TRBJ2-3	TRBV5-6	-	few
TGTGCCAGCAGCCAAGTAGTGGGTTACAGGCTGACAGATACGCAGTATTTT	CASSQVVGYRLTDTQYF	TRBJ2-3	TRBV3-1	-	many
TGTGCCAGCAGTGCGGGACAAAGGGGCTACACCTTC	CASSAGQRGYTF	TRBJ1-2	TRBV27	-	-
TGCAGTGCCAGCGGAGGTGGAGGGCCCCAGCATTTT	CSASGGGGPQHF	TRBJ1-5	TRBV20-1	-	many
TGTGCCAGCAGCTTTGGGGACGACAATGAGCAGTTCTTC	CASSFGDDNEQFF	TRBJ2-1	TRBV11-2	-	-
TGCAGTGCTAGAGGTCTATTAGGGACCCAGTACTTC	CSARGLLGTQYF	TRBJ2-5	TRBV20-1	-	few